This T cell receptor beta chain comes out of a study of T-cell reconstitution after alpha-beta-depleted transplantation in children. This clonotype was counted at least ten times. The V gene lost 2 bases and the J gene lost 0 bases, with 11 bases spanning the gap. In germline, CDR1 is SGHRS, CDR2 YFSETQ. The CDR3 is 16 residues long. The TCRbeta library incorporated unique molecular identifiers. MiXCR, run by TCRdb on the PCR reads, gives a single entry per CDR3 protein. Counted here are about 230,000 distinct CDR3 sequences, over 9.5% occurring once; the ten biggest clones make up about 5.4%. The J gene is TRBJ2-2, the V gene TRBV5-1; D gene uncertain. The sequence came from a human donor who donated a stem cell graft to a child with SCID. The source was PBMCs from the stem cell graft donor, collected from the stem cell graft. DNA for the CDR3: TGCGCCAGCAGCTTAATGACGGTCCCGAACACCGGGGAGCTGTTTTTT. It encodes CASSLMTVPNTGELFF.